Listed here are 28 T cell receptor beta chains from one sample, sequenced in a study of OX40 agonist ivuxolimab in advanced cancers. Produced via immunoSEQ multiplex PCR; TCRdb's table is partial and in-frame only. The data contain 55,000 to 75,000 clones, approximately 90% of them singletons. The material sequenced was CD4+ or CD8+ T cells sorted from blood, taken in a trial of the OX40 agonist ivuxolimab. These receptors came from an adult with an advanced solid tumor such as melanoma, head and neck, liver or kidney cancer.

Only one count was recorded for this clone. The chain uses TRBV15 and TRBJ2-2; no clear D. From germline, CDR1 is LNHNV and CDR2 YYDKDF (reference sequence). V gave up 0 bases and J gave up 7 bases, with 6 bases separating them. The CDR3 runs 13 residues. The CDR3 DNA reads TGTGCCACCAGCAGAGACACTTACGGGGAGCTGTTTTTT. This codes for CATSRDTYGELFF. The whole variable domain, filled in from reference TRBV15 and TRBJ2-2, reads DAMVIQNPRYQVTQFGKPVTLSCSQTLNHNVMYWYQQKSSQAPKLLFHYYDKDFNNEADTPDNFQSRRPNTSFCFLDIRSPGLGDTAMYLCATSRDTYGELFFGEGSRLTVL.

The chain uses TRBV28 and TRBJ2-3, with D unresolved. The CDR3 has 15 residues. Deletions cut 4 bases from V and 1 base from J, with 12 bases between. CDR1 is MDHEN and CDR2 is SYDVKM in the germline V gene. CDR3 coding DNA: TGTGCCAGCAGTTCGGACCGCTTTGGCACAGATACGCAGTATTTT. This encodes CASSSDRFGTDTQYF.

This rearrangement joins TRBV7-9 to TRBJ1-2; D unresolved. CDR3 length: 11 residues. V lost 3 bases to trimming and J lost 8 bases, with 7 bases between them. Germline loops: CDR1 SEHNR, CDR2 FQNEAQ (reference sequence). This CDR3 is CASSFQAGYTF. As DNA, the CDR3 is TGTGCCAGCAGCTTCCAAGCAGGCTACACCTTC. Combining the CDR3 with reference TRBV7-9 and TRBJ1-2 gives the whole variable domain DTGVSQNPRHKITKRGQNVTFRCDPISEHNRLYWYRQTLGQGPEFLTYFQNEAQLEKSRLLSDRFSAERPKGSFSTLEIQRTEQGDSAMYLCASSFQAGYTFGSGTRLTVV.

The rearrangement uses TRBV2 and TRBJ2-2, with 12 bases fitting TRBD1. CDR3 length: 14 residues. The ends lost 10 bases at V and 5 bases at J; junction bases unmatched: 5. Per germline, CDR1 SNHLY and CDR2 FYNNEI. For the CDR3, the DNA is TGTGCCATAGGGACAGGGGGCCGGACCGGGGAGCTGTTTTTT. It is translated as CAIGTGGRTGELFF. Combining the CDR3 with reference TRBV2 and TRBJ2-2 gives the whole variable domain EPEVTQTPSHQVTQMGQEVILRCVPISNHLYFYWYRQILGQKVEFLVSFYNNEISEKSEIFDDQFSVERPDGSNFTLKIRSTKLEDSAMYFCAIGTGGRTGELFFGEGSRLTVL.

Here the CDR3 DNA reads TGTGCCAGCACATTGGACGAGACTAATGAAAAACTGTTTTTT. Encoded protein: CASTLDETNEKLFF. The gene calls are TRBV6-6 and TRBJ1-4; no clear D. The V end was cut by 7 bases, the J end by 2 bases, with 11 bases between. The CDR3 extends over 14 amino acids. Germline V lookup: CDR1 MNHNY, CDR2 SVGAGI (reference sequence).

This clone was recorded once. The CDR3 sequence is CASSVTTGNYNEQFF. CDR3 DNA: TGTGCCAGCAGCGTTACGACAGGAAACTACAATGAGCAGTTCTTC. This chain connects TRBV9 to TRBJ2-1, with D possibly matching TRBD1 (6 bases). CDR1 and CDR2 (germline): SGDLS, YYNGEE. Trimming left V 2 bases short and J 3 bases short, with 12 bases between. The length of the CDR3 is 15 residues.

The V and J genes are TRBV6-5 and TRBJ1-1, with 9 nucleotides matching TRBD1. V was clipped by 5 bases and J by 2 bases; unmatched bases: 6. CDR1 MNHEY and CDR2 SVGAGI come from the germline V gene. The CDR3 has 15 amino acids. The CDR3 spells CASSPRQGENTEAFF. The CDR3 DNA is TGTGCCAGCAGTCCCCGACAGGGGGAAAACACTGAAGCTTTCTTT.

This sequence joins TRBV7-2 and TRBJ1-5; D is undetermined. Per the germline V gene, CDR1 is SGHTA and CDR2 is FQGNSA. V lost 1 base and J 4 bases, leaving 5 bases between the germline ends. The CDR3 is 13 residues long. CDR3 nucleotides: TGTGCCAGCAGCTTAGTAATGAATCAGCCCCAGCATTTT. It translates to CASSLVMNQPQHF.

V gene TRBV4-3 combines with J gene TRBJ2-7; 9 bases fit TRBD1. CDR1 and CDR2 (germline): LGHNA, YSLEER. The junction had 10 bases not matched to a gene; V was cut back by 0 bases and J by 7 bases. CDR3 size: 16 residues. CDR3 in amino acids: CASSQEGAGQGREQYF. CDR3 coding DNA: TGCGCCAGCAGCCAAGAAGGAGCGGGACAGGGTCGGGAGCAGTACTTC.

The chain recombines TRBV7-2 with TRBJ1-1; no definite D call. The CDR3 length is 15 residues. Trimming left V 1 base short and J 4 bases short, with 13 bases between. Germline CDR1 is SGHTA and CDR2 is FQGNSA. The CDR3 is CASSLGGDMTTEAFF. The CDR3 DNA reads as TGTGCCAGCAGCTTAGGAGGAGACATGACCACTGAAGCTTTCTTT.

V gene TRBV7-9 combines with J gene TRBJ1-5; D is ambiguous. This CDR3 has 14 residues. CDR1 and CDR2 (germline): SEHNR, FQNEAQ (reference sequence). V was trimmed by 3 bases and J by 4 bases, leaving 10 bases between them. This chain's CDR3 is CASSFAAANQPQHF. In DNA, the CDR3 is TGTGCCAGCAGCTTTGCGGCAGCTAATCAGCCCCAGCATTTT. Combining the CDR3 with reference TRBV7-9 and TRBJ1-5 gives the whole variable domain DTGVSQNPRHKITKRGQNVTFRCDPISEHNRLYWYRQTLGQGPEFLTYFQNEAQLEKSRLLSDRFSAERPKGSFSTLEIQRTEQGDSAMYLCASSFAAANQPQHFGDGTRLSIL.

The CDR3 DNA reads TGCGCCAGCAGCCACGGGGTCAGCGAACTCATAGATGAAAAACTGTTTTTT. Translating it yields CASSHGVSELIDEKLFF. The rearrangement joins TRBV4-1 to TRBJ1-4; D unresolved. The CDR3 contains 17 residues. Trimming removed 3 bases at V and 6 bases at J, with 20 bases between. The germline V gene encodes CDR1 MGHRA and CDR2 YSYEKL.

By share, this clone counts as medium-sized. The V gene is TRBV27, the J gene TRBJ1-6; no clear D gene. Germline assignment: CDR1 MNHEY and CDR2 SMNVEV (reference sequence). The CDR3 loop spans 12 amino acids. Deletions cut 3 bases from V and 8 bases from J, with 5 bases between. The CDR3 is CASSLKDSPLHF. In DNA, the CDR3 is TGTGCCAGCAGTTTGAAGGATTCACCCCTCCACTTT.

Here the CDR3 DNA reads TGTGCCAGCAGCCTCGACACAAACACTGAAGCTTTCTTT. Translated: CASSLDTNTEAFF. The J gene is TRBJ1-1, the V gene TRBV14; D unclear. V was shortened by 4 bases and J by 2 bases, with 8 bases between the two germline ends. Germline V gene lookup returns CDR1 SGHDN and CDR2 FVKESK. This CDR3 has 13 residues.

The V gene is TRBV7-2, the J gene TRBJ1-1; no clear D. The ends were cut back, 5 bases at V and 7 bases at J, with 11 bases in the middle. The CDR3 length is 12 residues. CDR1 is SGHTA and CDR2 is FQGNSA in the germline V gene. CDR3 sequence reads: CASSHESVEAFF. The CDR3 DNA reads TGTGCCAGCAGCCATGAGTCGGTTGAAGCTTTCTTT.

The rearrangement uses TRBV5-1 and TRBJ1-4; the D gene is possibly TRBD1 (5 bases). In germline, CDR1 is SGHRS, CDR2 YFSETQ. This CDR3 is 12 amino acids long. V lost 1 base, J lost 13 bases, and 11 bases lay in between. CDR3 DNA sequence: TGCGCCAGCAGCTTGCCACGAGGGACACTGTTTTTT. Amino acid sequence: CASSLPRGTLFF.

This sequence joins TRBV7-3 and TRBJ2-2; TRBD2 matches at 10 bases. The CDR3 is 17 amino acids. V lost 2 bases, J lost 6 bases, and 9 bases stayed unmatched. Looked up from germline, CDR1 is SGHTA and CDR2 is FQGTGA. Written as DNA, the CDR3 is TGTGCCAGCAGCTTAGGCCCTAGCGGGAGTGGGGCCGGGGAGCTGTTTTTT. It yields the protein CASSLGPSGSGAGELFF.

The chain uses TRBV5-6 and TRBJ1-1; 11 bases are shared with TRBD1. Unmatched junction bases numbered 4, after V lost 6 bases and J lost 3 bases. This CDR3 is 14 amino acids long. CDR1 is SGHDT and CDR2 is YYEEEE in the germline V gene. The CDR3: CASNWGQGDTEAFF. DNA for the CDR3: TGTGCCAGCAACTGGGGACAGGGGGACACTGAAGCTTTCTTT.

The chain recombines TRBV6-5 with TRBJ1-5; 10 bases agree with TRBD1. CDR1 MNHEY and CDR2 SVGAGI come from the germline V gene. Trimming took 8 bases from V and 4 from J; bases not matched to a gene: 8. The CDR3 is 15 residues long. In nucleotides, the CDR3 is TGTGCCAGCGGGCCGGGACAGGGGACAAATCAGCCCCAGCATTTT. Residues: CASGPGQGTNQPQHF.

The CDR3 coding sequence is TGTGCCAGCAGCCTCGGACGGTCCCAAGAGACCCAGTACTTC. This codes for CASSLGRSQETQYF. V and J are TRBV7-8 and TRBJ2-5; D not certain. Trimming stripped 5 bases from V and 1 base from J, with 11 bases between. Germline values: CDR1 SGHVS, CDR2 FQNEAQ. The CDR3 length is 14 residues.

The chain recombines TRBV7-2 with TRBJ2-5; 8 positions agree with TRBD1. Germline V gene lookup returns CDR1 SGHTA and CDR2 FQGNSA. CDR3 size: 13 residues. V was clipped by 5 bases and J by 4 bases; unmatched bases: 3. CDR3 DNA: TGTGCCAGCAGCGCAGGGGGCGTAGAGACCCAGTACTTC. Amino acids: CASSAGGVETQYF.

The chain employs TRBV21-1 and TRBJ1-1. TRBV21-1 counts as a pseudogene. This CDR3 is 14 amino acids long. CDR3 protein: CASRGDRGLSWAFF. In DNA form, the CDR3 reads TGTGCCAGCAGGGGGGACCGGGGCCTATCCTGGGCTTTCTTT.

The chain carries TRBV27 and TRBJ2-7; 10 bases line up with TRBD2. Germline assignment: CDR1 MNHEY and CDR2 SMNVEV (reference sequence). The junction had 24 bases not matched to a gene; V was cut back by 7 bases and J by 6 bases. The CDR3 is made up of 19 amino acids. CDR3 region: CASKTGTSGIGMTLGEQYF. The CDR3, as DNA: TGTGCCAGCAAAACAGGAACTAGCGGGATCGGAATGACGCTTGGCGAGCAGTACTTC.

J is TRBJ1-2 and V is TRBV28, with 9 bases aligning to TRBD1. This CDR3 is 15 amino acids long. Germline trimming cut 3 bases from V and 7 bases from J; bases unmatched to any gene: 9. In germline, CDR1 is MDHEN, CDR2 SYDVKM. Written as DNA, the CDR3 is TGTGCCAGCAGTTTCCCTCAAACAGGGGGCATTGGCTACACCTTC. The encoded protein is CASSFPQTGGIGYTF.

The chain recombines TRBV14 with TRBJ1-1, with 8 bases that match TRBD1. CDR1 SGHDN and CDR2 FVKESK come from the germline V gene. The CDR3 has 13 amino acids. With 6 bases clipped from V and 4 bases from J, the junction kept 4 bases outside the gene matches. CDR3: CASRLQGGTEAFF. CDR3 coding DNA: TGTGCCAGCAGATTACAGGGGGGCACTGAAGCTTTCTTT.

The genes are TRBV27 and TRBJ1-3; TRBD1 matches 10 bases. V lost 6 bases to trimming and J lost 2 bases; unmatched junction nucleotides: 1. Germline CDR1 is MNHEY and CDR2 is SMNVEV (reference sequence). The CDR3 contains 14 residues. CDR3 in DNA: TGTGCCAGCAGGACAGGGGGCACTGGAAACACCATATATTTT. Translating it yields CASRTGGTGNTIYF.

This clone is a singleton in its sample. The chain recombines TRBV19 with TRBJ1-2, with D hard to call. The CDR3 sequence is 15 residues long. V shed 5 bases and J shed 4 bases, with 17 bases lying between them. The V gene's germline CDR1 is LNHDA and CDR2 SQIVND (reference sequence). The CDR3 DNA reads TGTGCCAGTAGTCTTGCCGCTGACGGTCCCTATGGCTACACCTTC. Translated, it gives CASSLAADGPYGYTF. Filled out from reference TRBV19 and TRBJ1-2, the complete variable domain reads DGGITQSPKYLFRKEGQNVTLSCEQNLNHDAMYWYRQDPGQGLRLIYYSQIVNDFQKGDIAEGYSVSREKKESFPLTVTSAQKNPTAFYLCASSLAADGPYGYTFGSGTRLTVV.

The chain carries TRBV18 and TRBJ2-5; D is undetermined. From germline, CDR1 is KGHSH and CDR2 LQKENI. The V end lost 1 base, the J end lost 2 bases, and 2 bases lay between the germline ends. The CDR3 runs 12 residues. The chain's CDR3 is CASSPQQETQYF. DNA of the CDR3: TGTGCCAGCTCACCACAACAAGAGACCCAGTACTTC. Looking up the rest from reference TRBV18 and TRBJ2-5 gives the full variable domain: NAGVMQNPRHLVRRRGQEARLRCSPMKGHSHVYWYRQLPEEGLKFMVYLQKENIIDESGMPKERFSAEFPKEGPSILRIQQVVRGDSAAYFCASSPQQETQYFGPGTRLLVL.